This TCR beta chain was captured in a study of T cells after posttransplantation cyclophosphamide. The naive gate required viable CD3+CD4+ or CD3+CD8+ cells with CCR7+CD45RA+CD45RO-CD95-CD27+CD28+ phenotype. Peripheral blood was collected from the related graft donor on the marrow donation day. Study results and caveats: Tissue-infiltrating T cells from skin or gut overlapped little with blood T cells. Recipient CMV seropositivity and CMV reactivation strongly tracked TRB clonality.

Data came from immunoSEQ multiplex PCR; TCRdb stores just in-frame clones and leaves some out. This sample carries 31,000 or so clones, roughly 90% of them seen once, and the ten largest clones take 0.095% to 0.12%. A remark on this clone: Its antigen remains unknown.

Sequencing was performed on naive CD4+ T cells sorted from blood. The source is a man aged 25-45 years in good health and a related stem cell transplant donor.

The CDR3 nucleotides read TGCGCCAGCAGCCCGGACAGGAGCAATAATTCACCCCTCCACTTT. This sequence encodes CASSPDRSNNSPLHF. The chain links TRBV5-1 to TRBJ1-6; 7 bases align to TRBD1. The CDR3 extends over 15 amino acids. Germline V gives CDR1 SGHRS, CDR2 YFSETQ. V trimming: 4 bases; J trimming: 5 bases; junction bases outside the gene matches: 6. Using reference TRBV5-1 and TRBJ1-6 for the parts outside the CDR3, the full variable domain is KAGVTQTPRYLIKTRGQQVTLSCSPISGHRSVSWYQQTPGQGLQFLFEYFSETQRNKGNFPGRFSGRQFSNSRSEMNVSTLELGDSALYLCASSPDRSNNSPLHFGNGTRLTVT.